One sample yielded the 28 T cell receptor beta chains listed below, sequenced in a study of blood T cell repertoires in COVID-19. TCRdb keeps only in-frame clones here, not all; method: immunoSEQ multiplex PCR. The table lists 150,000 to 200,000 clones, just over 85% of them singletons, with over 7% in the top ten. Sequencing was done on a sample of peripheral blood. These receptors all come from a man in his forties or fifties with active or convalescent COVID-19.

V usage is TRBV5-1 and J usage is TRBJ2-1; 8 nucleotides line up with TRBD1. Unmatched junction bases numbered 4, after V lost 5 bases and J lost 6 bases. CDR1 and CDR2 (germline): SGHRS, YFSETQ. The CDR3 totals 13 residues. CDR3 loop: CASRSGTGNEQFF. CDR3 nucleotides: TGCGCCAGCAGATCCGGGACAGGCAATGAGCAGTTCTTC.

This chain joins TRBV18 and TRBJ2-7; D may be TRBD2 (5 bases). The germline V gene has CDR1 KGHSH and CDR2 LQKENI. This CDR3 spans 14 amino acids. The V gene lost 4 bases and the J gene lost 5 bases, with 15 bases spanning the gap. CDR3 nucleotide sequence: TGTGCCAGCTCACGTCAGAGGGAGACTAACGAGCAGTACTTC. Protein product: CASSRQRETNEQYF.

This clone has more than one count but fewer than ten. The chain joins TRBV2 to TRBJ1-2; TRBD1 aligns across 12 bases. The CDR3 covers 15 residues. CDR1 and CDR2 from the germline V gene are SNHLY and FYNNEI. With 4 bases clipped from V and 6 bases from J, the junction kept 6 bases outside the gene matches. The CDR3 loop reads CASSVPGQGADGYTF. The DNA of the CDR3 is TGTGCCAGCAGTGTCCCGGGACAGGGGGCGGATGGCTACACCTTC.

The V gene is TRBV28, the J gene TRBJ1-5; 11 bases are a match to TRBD1. Germline trimming cut 10 bases from V and 5 bases from J; bases unmatched to any gene: 4. CDR3 length equals 13 residues. Per germline, CDR1 MDHEN and CDR2 SYDVKM. The CDR3 nucleotides are TGTGCCATTCCGGGACAGGGGGATCAGCCCCAGCATTTT. The encoded protein is CAIPGQGDQPQHF. Full variable domain (rest looked up from reference TRBV28 and TRBJ1-5): DVKVTQSSRYLVKRTGEKVFLECVQDMDHENMFWYRQDPGLGLRLIYFSYDVKMKEKGDIPEGYSVSREKKERFSLILESASTNQTSMYLCAIPGQGDQPQHFGDGTRLSIL.

The genes are TRBV9 and TRBJ1-1; D might be TRBD1 (6 bases). V was shortened by 10 bases and J by 1 base, with 17 bases between the two germline ends. Germline values: CDR1 SGDLS, CDR2 YYNGEE. CDR3 size: 14 residues. The CDR3 coding sequence is TGTGCCGGCGGCCAGGGGTTGGGGAACACTGAAGCTTTCTTT. Residues: CAGGQGLGNTEAFF.

The CDR3 loop is CASSLSGQEDNSPLHF. The CDR3 nucleotides are TGTGCCAGCAGCCTGTCCGGACAGGAGGATAATTCACCCCTCCACTTT. V is TRBV4-2 and J is TRBJ1-6; 7 nucleotides match TRBD1. CDR3 length: 16 amino acids. Germline V gene data show CDR1 as LGHNA and CDR2 as YNFKEQ. J lost 5 bases, V lost 4 bases, and 8 bases had no gene match.

CDR3 residues: CASSSTGVYNEQFF. CDR3 DNA: TGTGCCAGCAGCTCGACAGGGGTTTACAATGAGCAGTTCTTC. V gene TRBV11-3 combines with J gene TRBJ2-1, with TRBD1 matching over 8 bases. Trimming removed 4 bases from V and 4 bases from J; junction bases left unmatched: 3. The CDR3 has 14 amino acids. Germline CDR1 SGHNT, CDR2 YENEEA.

This chain links TRBV4-1 with TRBJ2-3; 10 nucleotides agree with TRBD1. Germline V CDR1 and CDR2: MGHRA, YSYEKL. CDR3 length: 16 amino acids. V lost 1 base, J lost 5 bases, and 6 bases stayed unmatched. In DNA, the CDR3 is TGCGCCAGCAGCCAAGGGTGGGACAGGGGTCAAGATACGCAGTATTTT. Amino acids: CASSQGWDRGQDTQYF.

The chain is built from TRBV7-2 and TRBJ2-3; TRBD1 matches 11 bases. CDR1 is SGHTA and CDR2 is FQGNSA in the germline V gene. With 4 bases clipped from V and 1 base from J, the junction kept 4 bases outside the gene matches. The CDR3 extends over 16 amino acids. CDR3 amino acids: CASSSRTGGGTDTQYF. CDR3 coding DNA: TGTGCCAGCAGCTCCCGGACAGGGGGCGGCACAGATACGCAGTATTTT.

The table lists this clone with a count of one. V and J are TRBV4-3 and TRBJ1-2; 7 bases align to TRBD1. V shed 0 bases, J shed 6 bases, and the junction held 1 base outside the gene matches. The CDR3 is 13 amino acids. From germline, CDR1 is LGHNA and CDR2 YSLEER. In DNA form, the CDR3 reads TGCGCCAGCAGCCAAGAAACAGGGGATGGCTACACCTTC. Protein product: CASSQETGDGYTF.

The chain recombines TRBV5-4 with TRBJ1-2, with 9 positions matching TRBD1. This CDR3 has 13 residues. V shed 4 bases and J 7 bases; nucleotides not matched to a gene: 5. Germline loops: CDR1 SGHNT, CDR2 YYREEE (reference sequence). The CDR3: CASSLQGAFGYTF. The CDR3 nucleotides are TGTGCCAGCAGCCTACAGGGGGCTTTTGGCTACACCTTC.

The V and J genes are TRBV7-3 and TRBJ2-3; D gene unclear. Germline V gene sequence: CDR1 SGHTA, CDR2 FQGTGA. The V and J ends lost 5 bases and 0 bases respectively, with 6 bases between them. This CDR3 contains 13 residues. The CDR3 nucleotides read TGTGCCAGCAGCAGCCCCAGCACAGATACGCAGTATTTT. It specifies CASSSPSTDTQYF. Complete variable domain (other parts from reference TRBV7-3 and TRBJ2-3): GAGVSQTPSNKVTEKGKYVELRCDPISGHTALYWYRQSLGQGPEFLIYFQGTGAADDSGLPNDRFFAVRPEGSVSTLKIQRTERGDSAVYLCASSSPSTDTQYFGPGTRLTVL.

This clone has more than one count but fewer than ten. This chain uses TRBV6-5 with TRBJ1-6; D is perhaps TRBD1 (5 bases). The length of the CDR3 is 15 residues. With 6 bases removed from V and 7 bases from J, the gap between germline ends came to 16 bases. Per the germline V gene, CDR1 is MNHEY and CDR2 is SVGAGI. Here the CDR3 reads CASSPPGLLNSPLHF. CDR3 nucleotide sequence: TGTGCCAGCAGCCCCCCGGGACTACTGAATTCACCCCTCCACTTT.

The rearrangement uses TRBV28 and TRBJ1-2; 7 bases map to TRBD1. CDR1 is MDHEN, CDR2 SYDVKM, per germline. The ends lost 7 bases at V and 6 bases at J; junction bases unmatched: 8. The CDR3 length is 13 residues. CDR3 DNA: TGTGCCAGCACCTCCGGGACAGCAAATGGCTACACCTTC. Protein sequence: CASTSGTANGYTF.

The V gene is TRBV18, the J gene TRBJ2-5, with TRBD2 matching over 7 bases. The V segment lost 3 bases and the J segment 3 bases; nucleotides outside the gene matches: 7. Germline V gene sequence: CDR1 KGHSH, CDR2 LQKENI. The CDR3 contains 15 residues. The CDR3 nucleotides read TGTGCCAGCTCACCGAGTCCGGGACTAAAAGAGACCCAGTACTTC. Translated, it gives CASSPSPGLKETQYF. Filled out from reference TRBV18 and TRBJ2-5, the complete variable domain reads NAGVMQNPRHLVRRRGQEARLRCSPMKGHSHVYWYRQLPEEGLKFMVYLQKENIIDESGMPKERFSAEFPKEGPSILRIQQVVRGDSAAYFCASSPSPGLKETQYFGPGTRLLVL.

The genes are TRBV24-1 and TRBJ1-1; TRBD1 might be the D (6 bases). V lost 6 bases, J lost 5 bases, and 12 bases lay in between. CDR3 length equals 13 residues. CDR1 is KGHDR, CDR2 SFDVKD, per germline. The CDR3 protein is CATSRGGETEAFF. CDR3 DNA: TGTGCCACCAGTAGGGGGGGCGAGACTGAAGCTTTCTTT.

The chain carries TRBV30 and TRBJ1-1, with D perhaps matching TRBD1 (5 bases). The V and J ends lost 8 bases and 0 bases respectively, with 10 bases between them. Germline values: CDR1 GTSNPN, CDR2 SVGIG (reference sequence). This CDR3 region has 12 residues. The CDR3 DNA reads as TGTGCCGGGATCAGGGTGAACACTGAAGCTTTCTTT. Its protein product is CAGIRVNTEAFF. Variable domain in full (rest from reference TRBV30 and TRBJ1-1): SQTIHQWPATLVQPVGSPLSLECTVEGTSNPNLYWYRQAAGRGLQLLFYSVGIGQISSEVPQNLSASRPQDRQFILSSKKLLLSDSGFYLCAGIRVNTEAFFGQGTRLTVV.

The chain links TRBV6-1 to TRBJ1-2; D remains unclear. This CDR3 region has 13 residues. V lost 2 bases and J lost 3, with 7 bases in between. Germline values: CDR1 MNHNS, CDR2 SASEGT. CDR3 nucleotide sequence: TGTGCCAGCAGTGAAAATCCGGACTATGGCTACACCTTC. Protein sequence: CASSENPDYGYTF.

This sequence joins TRBV29-1 and TRBJ2-1, with TRBD2 matching 7 bases. Losses at the gene ends were 6 bases for V and 0 bases for J; bases not matched to a gene: 8. Germline CDR1 and CDR2: SQVTM and ANQGSEA. The CDR3 is 15 residues long. In DNA form, the CDR3 reads TGCAGCGTACTAAACCTAGCGGTCTCCTACAATGAGCAGTTCTTC. Translation: CSVLNLAVSYNEQFF.

The genes are TRBV2 and TRBJ2-7; TRBD1 matches at 7 bases. The V gene's germline CDR1 is SNHLY and CDR2 FYNNEI. J was trimmed by 3 bases and V by 6 bases; bases with no gene match: 11. The CDR3 has 15 amino acids. The CDR3 DNA reads TGTGCCAGCAGCGACCCAACGGGACAGCTCTACGAGCAGTACTTC. It encodes CASSDPTGQLYEQYF.

CDR3 DNA: TGTGCCAGCAGCTTTGGCACTAGCGGGGGGGCCCAAGAGACCCAGTACTTC. It specifies CASSFGTSGGAQETQYF. The gene calls are TRBV11-2 and TRBJ2-5; 13 bases map to TRBD2. V gave up 3 bases and J gave up 1 base; unmatched junction bases: 5. The CDR3 spans 17 residues. In germline, CDR1 is SGHAT, CDR2 FQNNGV.

As concerns this clone: Mismatch with germline at one junction end may stem from a read error. The rearrangement links TRBV6-1 to TRBJ2-4, with TRBD1 identical over 9 bases. CDR3 length: 13 residues. Germline V gene data show CDR1 as MNHNS and CDR2 as SASEGT. The CDR3 loop is CASSEHTGGAKVF. The DNA for the CDR3 is TGTGCCAGCAGTGAACATACAGGGGGCGCGAAAGTATTC.

The chain couples TRBV5-6 to TRBJ1-5; possible D gene TRBD1, 5 bases. V lost 0 bases to trimming and J lost 5 bases, with 18 bases between them. This CDR3 has 17 amino acids. The germline V gene has CDR1 SGHDT and CDR2 YYEEEE. The CDR3 DNA reads TGTGCCAGCAGCTTGGGATGGGGGAGGCCCGATGATCAGCCCCAGCATTTT. It codes for CASSLGWGRPDDQPQHF.

This clone was observed a single time. The chain carries TRBV12-3 or TRBV12-4 and TRBJ2-3, with D maybe TRBD2 (5 bases). V was trimmed by 7 bases and J by 5 bases, leaving 13 bases between them. The CDR3 is 13 amino acids. This CDR3 reads CASTSLEGDTQYF. In DNA form, the CDR3 reads TGTGCCAGCACTTCCCTCGAGGGAGATACGCAGTATTTT.

This chain links TRBV24-1 with TRBJ2-2, with D maybe TRBD1 (6 bases). Germline CDR1 reads KGHDR; CDR2 reads SFDVKD. This CDR3 contains 16 residues. Trimming pared 3 bases from V and 8 bases from J, leaving 18 bases between. The DNA of the CDR3 is TGTGCCACCAGTGATCCTACAGGGCACTTACAAGGGGAGCTGTTTTTT. Translating it yields CATSDPTGHLQGELFF.

The table lists this clone with a few counts. This chain connects TRBV28 to TRBJ1-2, with no clear D. The CDR3 contains 13 residues. V shed 7 bases and J shed 4 bases, with 13 bases lying between them. Germline V gene sequence: CDR1 MDHEN, CDR2 SYDVKM. The CDR3 loop reads CASNRDMLYGYTF. In nucleotides, the CDR3 is TGTGCCAGCAATCGAGACATGCTCTATGGCTACACCTTC.

In its sample, this clone was seen a few times. V is TRBV6-2 or TRBV6-3 and J is TRBJ1-1; no clear D. V lost 4 bases, J lost 5 bases, and 17 bases lay in between. Germline assignment: CDR1 MNHEY and CDR2 SVGEGT. CDR3 length equals 15 residues. CDR3 nucleotide sequence: TGTGCCAGCAGTTTAACGTCACAGATGGATACTGAAGCTTTCTTT. This sequence encodes CASSLTSQMDTEAFF.

V gene TRBV3-1 (or the pseudogene TRBV3-2) combines with J gene TRBJ1-2, with TRBD1 identical over 12 bases. The CDR3 sequence is 17 residues long. Germline assignment: CDR1 LGHDT and CDR2 YNNKEL (reference sequence). V lost 3 bases to trimming and J lost 7 bases; unmatched junction nucleotides: 12. For the CDR3, the DNA is TGTGCCAGCAGCCAGAGGGATGGGACAGGGGGCAGACGTGGCTACACCTTC. Translating gives CASSQRDGTGGRRGYTF.